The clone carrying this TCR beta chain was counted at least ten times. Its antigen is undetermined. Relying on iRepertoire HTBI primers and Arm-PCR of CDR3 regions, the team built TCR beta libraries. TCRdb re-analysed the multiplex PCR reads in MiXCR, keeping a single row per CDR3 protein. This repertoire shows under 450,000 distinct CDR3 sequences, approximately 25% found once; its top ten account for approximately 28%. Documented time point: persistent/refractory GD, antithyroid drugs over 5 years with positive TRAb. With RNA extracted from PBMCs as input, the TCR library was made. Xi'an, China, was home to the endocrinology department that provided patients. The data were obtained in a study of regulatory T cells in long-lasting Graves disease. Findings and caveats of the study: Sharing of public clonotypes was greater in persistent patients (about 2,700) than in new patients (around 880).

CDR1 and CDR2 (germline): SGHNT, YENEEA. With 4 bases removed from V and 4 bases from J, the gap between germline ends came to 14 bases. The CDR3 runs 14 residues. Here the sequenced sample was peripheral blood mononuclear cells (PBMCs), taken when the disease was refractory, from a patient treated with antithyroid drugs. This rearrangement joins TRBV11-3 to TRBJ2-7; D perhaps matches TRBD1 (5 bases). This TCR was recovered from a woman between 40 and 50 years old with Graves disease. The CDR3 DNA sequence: TGTGCCAGCAGCTCCCCACAGGAGCCATACGAGCAGTACTTC. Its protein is CASSSPQEPYEQYF.